The entry below gives a single TCR beta chain sequence along with its context. These data are taken from a study of blood T cell repertoires in COVID-19. Study as a whole: Samples came from the United States, Italy and Spain, spanning acute and convalescent COVID-19. T cells, B-cell-depleted T cells, or PBMCs provided the cDNA or gDNA that served as material.

Original processing methods: Reference gene primer amplification gave nucleated cell count estimates. TCRdb's copy holds only in-frame clones and misses some; the assay was immunoSEQ multiplex PCR. From that table come the V and J calls and clone size; the DNA was used to work out D and trimming. The sample has approximately 61,000 clones; 83% are singletons. Followed longitudinally, the Seattle patients had been enrolled during active infection. The germline V and J ends were trimmed by 0 bases and 6 bases, with 13 bases remaining between them. CDR3 length equals 14 residues. The V gene's germline CDR1 is SGDLS and CDR2 YYNGEE.

This receptor was taken from a man in his fifties or sixties with COVID-19, enrolled during active disease. The chain is built from TRBV9 and TRBJ2-7, with D possibly being TRBD2 (6 bases). Sequences were obtained from peripheral blood. CDR3 sequence: CASSVDPRGVEQYF. The CDR3 DNA reads as TGTGCCAGCAGCGTAGACCCGCGGGGCGTCGAGCAGTACTTC. Full variable domain (outside the CDR3, taken from reference TRBV9 and TRBJ2-7): DSGVTQTPKHLITATGQRVTLRCSPRSGDLSVYWYQQSLDQGLQFLIQYYNGEERAKGNILERFSAQQFPDLHSELNLSSLELGDSALYFCASSVDPRGVEQYFGPGTRLTVT.